What follows are 30 T cell receptor beta chains derived from one specimen sequenced in a study of T cells in Graves' hyperthyroidism and ophthalmopathy. TCR beta CDR3 sequences were amplified from RNA transcripts. The HTBI primer set was used in a first-round RT-PCR of the TCR CDR3. TCRdb analysed the multiplex PCR reads with MiXCR anew, one entry per CDR3 protein. Of about 380,000 distinct CDR3 sequences listed, approximately 15% are singletons. The material sequenced was blood. These receptors all come from an older woman with Graves' hyperthyroidism.

This clonotype has ten or more counts. J is TRBJ2-7 and V is TRBV7-8; D gene ambiguous. V was shortened by 3 bases and J by 0 bases, with 6 bases between the two germline ends. Germline V gene data show CDR1 as SGHVS and CDR2 as FQNEAQ. There are 13 residues in the CDR3. Here the CDR3 DNA reads TGTGCCAGCAGCTTTGGATACTCCTACGAGCAGTACTTC. It encodes CASSFGYSYEQYF.

The gene calls are TRBV30 and TRBJ1-3; D uncertain. The CDR3 is 13 amino acids. V gave up 6 bases and J gave up 0 bases, with 9 bases separating them. The V gene's germline CDR1 is GTSNPN and CDR2 SVGIG (reference sequence). The CDR3 DNA is TGTGCCTGCGCACAGCGCTCTGGAAACACCATATATTTT. Amino acid sequence: CACAQRSGNTIYF.

The sample holds a few counts of this clonotype. This chain links TRBV3-1 with TRBJ2-5; TRBD1 aligns across 7 bases. The CDR3 sequence is 14 residues long. CDR1 and CDR2 from the germline V gene are LGHDT and YNNKEL (reference sequence). J was trimmed by 3 bases and V by 4 bases; bases with no gene match: 5. CDR3 sequence reads: CASSLTGPEETQYF. The CDR3 DNA reads TGTGCCAGCAGCCTGACAGGGCCCGAAGAGACCCAGTACTTC.

This clonotype was observed at least ten times. The gene calls are TRBV27 and TRBJ2-3; 12 bases map to TRBD2. The V gene end was trimmed by 2 bases and the J gene end by 0 bases; junction bases not matched to a gene: 12. The CDR3 has 20 amino acids. Germline V gene sequence: CDR1 MNHEY, CDR2 SMNVEV (reference sequence). CDR3 coding DNA: TGTGCCAGCAGTTTAAGAGGATCCCGGGGACTAGCGGGTAGCACAGATACGCAGTATTTT. The encoded protein is CASSLRGSRGLAGSTDTQYF.

The gene calls are TRBV10-3 and TRBJ2-7; 7 bases map to TRBD2. Germline CDR1 and CDR2: ENHRY and SYGVKD. This CDR3 comprises 13 residues. J lost 3 bases, V lost 3 bases, and 2 bases had no gene match. CDR3 in DNA: TGTGCCATCAGTGATGGGGGGGGCTACGAGCAGTACTTC. Translating gives CAISDGGGYEQYF.

This clonotype was counted at least ten times. This sequence joins TRBV6-5 and TRBJ1-6; D gene ambiguous. The CDR3 contains 13 residues. The germline CDR1 and CDR2 sequences are MNHEY and SVGAGI. V shed 0 bases and J shed 8 bases, with 5 bases lying between them. The CDR3 bases are TGTGCCAGCAGTTACTCGAGGGATTCACCCCTCCACTTT. Encoded protein: CASSYSRDSPLHF.

Ten or more counts support this clonotype. The chain combines TRBV12-3 or TRBV12-4 with TRBJ1-3, with TRBD1 matching over 8 bases. CDR3 length equals 15 residues. V lost 3 bases and J lost 3; bases outside the gene matches: 4. The CDR3 DNA reads as TGTGCCAGCAGTTTGACAGGGGAGGGTGGAAACACCATATATTTT. Translation gives CASSLTGEGGNTIYF.

The chain has TRBV19 and TRBJ2-2, with TRBD1 matching over 7 bases. The CDR3 covers 17 residues. Trimming cost V 4 bases and J 4 bases; bases outside gene matches: 12. Germline V gene sequence: CDR1 LNHDA, CDR2 SQIVND (reference sequence). CDR3 nucleotides: TGTGCCAGTAGTACGTCAGCGAGAGGGGGCACCACCGGGGAGCTGTTTTTT. It codes for CASSTSARGGTTGELFF.

The rearrangement joins TRBV7-2 to TRBJ2-2; D ambiguous. V was shortened by 0 bases and J by 5 bases, with 19 bases between the two germline ends. This CDR3 has 18 amino acids. CDR1 and CDR2 from the germline V gene are SGHTA and FQGNSA. The CDR3 DNA is TGTGCCAGCAGCTTAGCGCGTCACGGCCTGGGGTGGACCGGGGAGCTGTTTTTT. It is translated as CASSLARHGLGWTGELFF.

This clonotype was recorded many times. The genes are TRBV2 and TRBJ2-2; tentatively, D is TRBD2 (7 bases). The CDR3 runs to 14 residues. Germline CDR1 is SNHLY and CDR2 is FYNNEI. V was trimmed by 6 bases and J by 6 bases, leaving 14 bases between them. CDR3 sequence (DNA): TGTGCCAGCAGAGGGGGTGGGAGGGCCGGGGAGCTGTTTTTT. It is translated as CASRGGGRAGELFF.

This clonotype was seen a handful of times. The gene calls are TRBV24-1 and TRBJ2-5; 8 bases are shared with TRBD2. Germline V gene lookup returns CDR1 KGHDR and CDR2 SFDVKD. CDR3 length equals 15 residues. V lost 3 bases to trimming and J lost 5 bases; unmatched junction nucleotides: 7. As DNA, the CDR3 is TGTGCCACCAGTGATCCCGGGACGGGAGGGGAGACCCAGTACTTC. As protein: CATSDPGTGGETQYF.

This clonotype was observed at least ten times. The chain couples TRBV20-1 to TRBJ1-1; 7 positions match TRBD1. This CDR3 comprises 12 residues. Trimming removed 1 base from V and 5 bases from J; junction bases left unmatched: 1. Germline V gene data show CDR1 as DFQATT and CDR2 as SNEGSKA (reference sequence). CDR3 region: CSARVQGTEAFF. The DNA of the CDR3 is TGCAGTGCTAGAGTACAGGGGACTGAAGCTTTCTTT.

This clonotype was observed many times. The J gene is TRBJ2-5, the V gene TRBV29-1; 16 bases agree with TRBD2. Germline V gene data show CDR1 as SQVTM and CDR2 as ANQGSEA. V lost 7 bases to trimming and J lost 5 bases; unmatched junction nucleotides: 4. The CDR3 has 14 amino acids. The CDR3 protein is CSAGTSGRAETQYF. In nucleotides, the CDR3 is TGCAGCGCTGGGACTAGCGGGAGGGCCGAGACCCAGTACTTC. The full variable domain, with the rest looked up from reference TRBV29-1 and TRBJ2-5, is SAVISQKPSRDICQRGTSLTIQCQVDSQVTMMFWYRQQPGQSLTLIATANQGSEATYESGFVIDKFPISRPNLTFSTLTVSNMSPEDSSIYLCSAGTSGRAETQYFGPGTRLLVL.

This clonotype occurred many times. The chain recombines TRBV2 with TRBJ2-5; no reliable D call. CDR3 length equals 13 residues. Trimming removed 7 bases at V and 5 bases at J, with 14 bases between. From germline, CDR1 is SNHLY and CDR2 FYNNEI. In DNA, the CDR3 is TGTGCCAGCAACAGTTTGGAGATGGAGACCCAGTACTTC. Protein: CASNSLEMETQYF.

To note about this clonotype: This sequence may be a read error, since a much larger clone differs from it by one base. The chain recombines TRBV6-2 or TRBV6-3 with TRBJ2-3; TRBD1 might be the D (5 bases). This CDR3 is built from 11 residues. Deletions cut 4 bases from V and 8 bases from J, with 7 bases between. Germline CDR1 MNHEY, CDR2 SVGEGT. In DNA, the CDR3 is TGTGCCAGCAGTTCAGGGTCTACGCAGTATTTT. Residues: CASSSGSTQYF.

The rearrangement links TRBV5-1 to TRBJ2-1, with 9 bases aligning to TRBD2. V was clipped by 2 bases and J by 9 bases; unmatched bases: 3. There are 13 residues in the CDR3. Germline-derived CDR1 and CDR2 are SGHRS and YFSETQ. The CDR3 is CASSFSGSGEQFF. DNA of the CDR3: TGCGCCAGCAGCTTTAGCGGGAGTGGTGAGCAGTTCTTC.

V usage is TRBV9 and J usage is TRBJ2-2; possibly TRBD2 for D (6 bases). Trimming took off 5 bases at V and 1 base at J, with 12 bases between the two ends. The CDR3 is made up of 15 amino acids. Germline CDR1 is SGDLS and CDR2 is YYNGEE. The CDR3 loop reads CASSRRLENTGELFF. CDR3 nucleotides: TGTGCCAGCAGTCGAAGACTAGAGAACACCGGGGAGCTGTTTTTT.

Ten or more counts support this clonotype. This rearrangement joins TRBV29-1 to TRBJ2-1, with 8 bases lining up with TRBD1. The germline V gene encodes CDR1 SQVTM and CDR2 ANQGSEA. This CDR3 is 13 amino acids long. V lost 5 bases and J lost 10; bases outside the gene matches: 10. CDR3 in DNA: TGCAGCGTTACTGGACAGGGCCAGGGAGAGCAGTTCTTC. This sequence encodes CSVTGQGQGEQFF.

V gene TRBV6-1 combines with J gene TRBJ2-7, with 13 nucleotides matching TRBD2. With V trimmed by 0 bases and J by 4 bases, 12 bases remained unmatched. This CDR3 contains 19 residues. Germline assignment: CDR1 MNHNS and CDR2 SASEGT. CDR3 DNA: TGTGCCAGCAGTGAAGCCTTCCCTGGACTAGCGGGAGAGGGGTACGAGCAGTACTTC. Amino acid sequence: CASSEAFPGLAGEGYEQYF.

Ten or more counts support this clonotype. This sequence joins TRBV28 and TRBJ2-1; 8 bases match TRBD2. V was clipped by 4 bases and J by 8 bases; unmatched bases: 10. Per germline, CDR1 MDHEN and CDR2 SYDVKM. This CDR3 contains 15 residues. DNA for the CDR3: TGTGCCAGCAGTTCCGCGGGAGGACCTACGGATGAGCAGTTCTTC. It translates to CASSSAGGPTDEQFF.

This clonotype occurred many times. This rearrangement joins TRBV10-2 to TRBJ2-7, with 7 nucleotides matching TRBD2. CDR1 is WSHSY, CDR2 SAAADI, per germline. The CDR3 has 15 residues. The V and J ends lost 4 bases and 3 bases, in that order; junction bases with no gene match: 9. The chain's CDR3 is CASSGSGGSYYEQYF. CDR3 sequence (DNA): TGCGCCAGCAGTGGGTCGGGCGGGAGCTACTACGAGCAGTACTTC.

This clonotype has at least ten counts. The DNA of the CDR3 is TGTGCCAGCAGAAACTGGGGGACCGAAACCTACGAGCAGTACTTC. This translates into CASRNWGTETYEQYF. The V call is TRBV7-8, the J call TRBJ2-7; D is tentatively TRBD1 or TRBD2 (5 bases each). Germline CDR1 is SGHVS and CDR2 is FQNEAQ. The CDR3 sequence is 15 residues long. The V and J ends lost 6 bases and 2 bases respectively, with 17 bases between them.

This clonotype was counted at least ten times. The CDR3 coding sequence is TGTGCCAGCAGTAGCGGACAGCCTCGAGGTGGCTACACCTTC. Residues: CASSSGQPRGGYTF. The J gene is TRBJ1-2, the V gene TRBV6-1; D perhaps matches TRBD1 (6 bases). The CDR3 consists of 14 residues. V was shortened by 5 bases and J by 7 bases, with 17 bases between the two germline ends. CDR1 and CDR2 (germline): MNHNS, SASEGT.

This clonotype has a count of ten or more. This chain uses TRBV29-1 with TRBJ2-5; no definite D call. This CDR3 comprises 13 residues. Trimming stripped 3 bases from V and 5 bases from J, with 13 bases between. Germline V lookup: CDR1 SQVTM, CDR2 ANQGSEA. The CDR3 DNA reads as TGCAGCGTTGATGACCCCCGCTGGGAGACCCAGTACTTC. Its protein product is CSVDDPRWETQYF.

V gene TRBV20-1 combines with J gene TRBJ2-7, with a weak D call TRBD2 (5 bases). This CDR3 has 12 amino acids. Deletions cut 5 bases from V and 2 bases from J, with 10 bases between. Germline values: CDR1 DFQATT, CDR2 SNEGSKA (reference sequence). The CDR3 region is CSASGKTYEQYF. The CDR3 DNA is TGCAGTGCTTCCGGGAAAACCTACGAGCAGTACTTC.

V and J are TRBV7-9 and TRBJ2-3, with D hard to call. This CDR3 contains 15 residues. The V and J ends lost 3 bases and 4 bases respectively, with 14 bases between them. Germline CDR1 and CDR2: SEHNR and FQNEAQ (reference sequence). The CDR3, as DNA: TGTGCCAGCAGCTTGCGACGAAACGCCCCAGATACGCAGTATTTT. Its translation: CASSLRRNAPDTQYF.

This clonotype was counted ten times or more. The J gene is TRBJ2-7, the V gene TRBV7-2; TRBD2 might be the D (6 bases). The germline V gene has CDR1 SGHTA and CDR2 FQGNSA. CDR3 length: 15 amino acids. Trimming took off 5 bases at V and 3 bases at J, with 17 bases between the two ends. CDR3 DNA: TGTGCCAGCAGCCGCTCAGGGACTGGCTTCTACGAGCAGTACTTC. It specifies CASSRSGTGFYEQYF.

Worth noting for this clonotype: With a much larger clone just one base away, this may be a read error. V gene TRBV12-3 or TRBV12-4 combines with J gene TRBJ2-2; D tentatively fits TRBD1 or TRBD2 (5 bases each). CDR3 length: 16 amino acids. For the CDR3, the DNA is TGTGCCAGCAGTTTAAGATCAGGCCGAGGGACCGAGGAGCTGTTTTTT. It encodes CASSLRSGRGTEELFF.

The gene calls are TRBV15 and TRBJ2-3; D is unclear. CDR3 length equals 14 residues. Germline lookup yields CDR1 LNHNV and CDR2 YYDKDF (reference sequence). V was trimmed by 4 bases and J by 2 bases, leaving 10 bases between them. The CDR3 sequence: CATSTYKLTDTQYF. CDR3 DNA sequence: TGTGCCACCAGCACCTATAAGCTCACAGATACGCAGTATTTT.

This clonotype was detected only once. The chain is built from TRBV29-1 and TRBJ2-3, with 7 bases identical to TRBD1. CDR3 length: 16 residues. V shed 0 bases and J 6 bases; nucleotides not matched to a gene: 12. CDR1 SQVTM and CDR2 ANQGSEA come from the germline V gene. CDR3 in amino acids: CSVEDGTGDKMDTQYF. The CDR3 DNA sequence: TGCAGCGTTGAAGATGGAACAGGGGACAAGATGGATACGCAGTATTTT.